This T cell receptor beta chain was sequenced in a study of T cell changes during pregnancy in multiple sclerosis. Germline CDR1 reads SQVTM; CDR2 reads ANQGSEA. The junction had 17 bases not matched to a gene; V was cut back by 4 bases and J by 4 bases. This CDR3 contains 18 residues. Clones were read by immunoSEQ multiplex PCR, and TCRdb kept only the in-frame ones, dropping some. The sample has about 60,000 clones; approximately 90% are singletons. The origin of this receptor is a female donor with multiple sclerosis, enrolled in a pregnancy study. Sequencing used peripheral blood, obtained in the second trimester of pregnancy. This chain uses TRBV29-1 with TRBJ2-1; 9 bases agree with TRBD2. This CDR3 is CSVVRRRGAGGVYNEQFF. The CDR3 DNA reads as TGCAGCGTTGTCCGTCGGCGTGGCGCGGGGGGGGTATACAATGAGCAGTTCTTC.